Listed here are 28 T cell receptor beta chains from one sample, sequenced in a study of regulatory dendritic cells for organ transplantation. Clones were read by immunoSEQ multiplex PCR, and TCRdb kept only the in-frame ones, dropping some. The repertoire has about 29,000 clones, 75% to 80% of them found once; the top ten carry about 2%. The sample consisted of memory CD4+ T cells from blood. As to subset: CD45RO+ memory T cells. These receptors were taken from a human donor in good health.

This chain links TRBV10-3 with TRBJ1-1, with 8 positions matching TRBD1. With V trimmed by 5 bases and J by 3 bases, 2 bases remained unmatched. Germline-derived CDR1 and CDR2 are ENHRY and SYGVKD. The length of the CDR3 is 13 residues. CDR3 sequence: CAISKDRDTEAFF. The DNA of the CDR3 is TGTGCCATCAGTAAGGACAGGGACACTGAAGCTTTCTTT.

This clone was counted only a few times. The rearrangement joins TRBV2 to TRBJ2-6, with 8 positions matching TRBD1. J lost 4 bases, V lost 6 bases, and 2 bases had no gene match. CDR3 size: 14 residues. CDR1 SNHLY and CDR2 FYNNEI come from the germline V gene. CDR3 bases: TGTGCCAGCAGCTGGACAGGGGGGGCCAACGTCCTGACTTTC. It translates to CASSWTGGANVLTF.

The CDR3: CASSPRTQETQYF. The CDR3 DNA is TGTGCCAGCTCACCACGGACCCAAGAGACCCAGTACTTC. This chain uses TRBV18 with TRBJ2-5, with no clear D. In germline, CDR1 is KGHSH, CDR2 LQKENI. Deletions cut 1 base from V and 1 base from J, with 4 bases between. The CDR3 sequence is 13 residues long.

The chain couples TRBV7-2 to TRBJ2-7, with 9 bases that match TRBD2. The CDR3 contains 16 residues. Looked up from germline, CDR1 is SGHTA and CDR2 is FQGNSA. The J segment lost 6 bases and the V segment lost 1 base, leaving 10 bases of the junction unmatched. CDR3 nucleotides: TGTGCCAGCAGCTTAGTTGGCGGGGGGGCGAGCGGCGAGCAGTACTTC. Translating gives CASSLVGGGASGEQYF.

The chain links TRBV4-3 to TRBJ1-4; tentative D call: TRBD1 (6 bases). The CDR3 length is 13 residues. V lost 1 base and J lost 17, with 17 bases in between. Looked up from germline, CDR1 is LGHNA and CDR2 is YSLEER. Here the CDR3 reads CASSQAPGGTTFF. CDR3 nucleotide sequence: TGCGCCAGCAGCCAAGCTCCCGGGGGCACCACCTTTTTT.

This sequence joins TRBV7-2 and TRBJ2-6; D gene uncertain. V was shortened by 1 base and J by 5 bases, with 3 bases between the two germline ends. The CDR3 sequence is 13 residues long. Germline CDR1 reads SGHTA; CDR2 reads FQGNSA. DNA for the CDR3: TGTGCCAGCAGCTTAGTGAGGGCCAACGTCCTGACTTTC. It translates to CASSLVRANVLTF.

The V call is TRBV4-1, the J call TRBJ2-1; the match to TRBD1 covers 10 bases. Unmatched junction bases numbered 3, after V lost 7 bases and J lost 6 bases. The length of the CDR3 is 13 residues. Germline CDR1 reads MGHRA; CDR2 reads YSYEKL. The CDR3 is CASTRTGGNEQFF. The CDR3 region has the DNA TGCGCCAGCACCCGGACAGGGGGCAATGAGCAGTTCTTC.

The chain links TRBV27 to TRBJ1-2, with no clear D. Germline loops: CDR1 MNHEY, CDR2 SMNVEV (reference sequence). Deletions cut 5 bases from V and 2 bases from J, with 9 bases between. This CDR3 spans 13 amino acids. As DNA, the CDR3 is TGTGCCAGCAGTGCGACCGAGAACTATGGCTACACCTTC. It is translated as CASSATENYGYTF.

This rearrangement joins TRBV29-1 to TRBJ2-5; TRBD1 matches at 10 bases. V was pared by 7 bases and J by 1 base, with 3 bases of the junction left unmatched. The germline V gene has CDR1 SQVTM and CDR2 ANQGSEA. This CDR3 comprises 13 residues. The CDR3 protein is CSGRDRGQETQYF. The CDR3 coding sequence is TGCAGCGGCCGGGACAGGGGCCAAGAGACCCAGTACTTC.

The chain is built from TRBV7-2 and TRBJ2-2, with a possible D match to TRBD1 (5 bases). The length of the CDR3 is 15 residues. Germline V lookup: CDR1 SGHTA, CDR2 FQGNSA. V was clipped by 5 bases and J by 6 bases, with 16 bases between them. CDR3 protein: CASSPQMKGSGELFF. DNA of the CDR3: TGTGCCAGCAGCCCCCAGATGAAGGGGTCCGGGGAGCTGTTTTTT.

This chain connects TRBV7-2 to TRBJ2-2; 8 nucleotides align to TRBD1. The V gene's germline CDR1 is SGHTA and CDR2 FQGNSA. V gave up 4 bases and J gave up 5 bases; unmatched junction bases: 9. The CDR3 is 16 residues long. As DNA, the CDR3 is TGTGCCAGCAGCTCCAAACAGGGGGTTAATACCGGGGAGCTGTTTTTT. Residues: CASSSKQGVNTGELFF.

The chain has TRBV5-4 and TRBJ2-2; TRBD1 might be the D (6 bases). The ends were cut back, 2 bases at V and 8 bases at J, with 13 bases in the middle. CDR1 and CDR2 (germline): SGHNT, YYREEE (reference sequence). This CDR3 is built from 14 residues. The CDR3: CASSFSRGWGELFF. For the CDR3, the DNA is TGTGCCAGCAGCTTTTCCAGGGGATGGGGGGAGCTGTTTTTT.

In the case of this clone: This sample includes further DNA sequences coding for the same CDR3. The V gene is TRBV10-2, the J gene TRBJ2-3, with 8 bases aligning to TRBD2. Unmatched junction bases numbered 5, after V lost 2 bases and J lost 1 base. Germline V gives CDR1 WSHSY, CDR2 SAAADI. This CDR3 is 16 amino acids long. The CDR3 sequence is CASSEGTSGRTDTQYF. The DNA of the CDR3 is TGCGCCAGCAGTGAGGGAACTAGCGGCCGCACAGATACGCAGTATTTT.

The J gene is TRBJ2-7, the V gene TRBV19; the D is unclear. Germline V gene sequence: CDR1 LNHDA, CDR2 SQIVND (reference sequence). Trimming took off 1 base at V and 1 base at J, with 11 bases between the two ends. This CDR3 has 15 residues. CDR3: CASSIGRGASYEQYF. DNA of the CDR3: TGTGCCAGTAGTATAGGACGCGGAGCATCCTACGAGCAGTACTTC.

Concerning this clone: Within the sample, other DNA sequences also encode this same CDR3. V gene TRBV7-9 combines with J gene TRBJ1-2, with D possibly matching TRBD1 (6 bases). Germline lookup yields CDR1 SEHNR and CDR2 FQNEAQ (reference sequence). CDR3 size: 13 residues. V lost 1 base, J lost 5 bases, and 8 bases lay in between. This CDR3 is CASSLGTEYGYTF. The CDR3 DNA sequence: TGTGCCAGCAGCTTAGGGACAGAGTATGGCTACACCTTC.

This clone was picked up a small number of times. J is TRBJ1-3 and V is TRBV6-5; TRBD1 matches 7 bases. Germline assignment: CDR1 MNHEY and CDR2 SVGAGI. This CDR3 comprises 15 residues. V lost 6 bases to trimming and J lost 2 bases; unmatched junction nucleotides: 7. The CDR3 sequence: CASRPDRAPGNTIYF. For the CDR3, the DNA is TGTGCCAGCAGACCCGACAGGGCCCCTGGAAACACCATATATTTT.

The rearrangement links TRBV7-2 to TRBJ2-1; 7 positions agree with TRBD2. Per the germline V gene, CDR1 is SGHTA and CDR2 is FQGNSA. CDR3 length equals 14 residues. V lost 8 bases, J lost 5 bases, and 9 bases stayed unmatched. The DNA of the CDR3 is TGTGCCAGCCTCGGGGGGAGGGTGGACAATGAGCAGTTCTTC. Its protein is CASLGGRVDNEQFF.

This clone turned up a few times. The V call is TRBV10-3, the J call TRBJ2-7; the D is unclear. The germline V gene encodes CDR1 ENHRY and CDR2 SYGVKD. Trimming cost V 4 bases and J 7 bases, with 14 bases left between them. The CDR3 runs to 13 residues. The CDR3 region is CAISGFLFLEQYF. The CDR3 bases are TGTGCCATCAGTGGGTTCCTTTTTTTAGAGCAGTACTTC.

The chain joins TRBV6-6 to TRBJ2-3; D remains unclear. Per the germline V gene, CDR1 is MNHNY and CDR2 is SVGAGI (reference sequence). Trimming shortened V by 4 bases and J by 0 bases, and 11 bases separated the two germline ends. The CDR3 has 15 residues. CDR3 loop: CASSFQKISTDTQYF. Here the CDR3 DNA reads TGTGCCAGCAGTTTCCAAAAGATTAGCACAGATACGCAGTATTTT.

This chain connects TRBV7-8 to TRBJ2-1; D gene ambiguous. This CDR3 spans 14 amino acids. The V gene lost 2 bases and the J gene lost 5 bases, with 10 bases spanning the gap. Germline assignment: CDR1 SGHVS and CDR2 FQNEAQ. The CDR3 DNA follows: TGTGCCAGCAGCTTATTCTCGGCGGACAATGAGCAGTTCTTC. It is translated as CASSLFSADNEQFF.

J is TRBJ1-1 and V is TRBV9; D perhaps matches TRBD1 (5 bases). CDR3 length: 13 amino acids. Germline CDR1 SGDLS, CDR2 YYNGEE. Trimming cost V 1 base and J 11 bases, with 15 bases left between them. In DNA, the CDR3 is TGTGCCAGCAGCGTATCGCTAGGGGAGGTGGCTTTCTTT. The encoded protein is CASSVSLGEVAFF.

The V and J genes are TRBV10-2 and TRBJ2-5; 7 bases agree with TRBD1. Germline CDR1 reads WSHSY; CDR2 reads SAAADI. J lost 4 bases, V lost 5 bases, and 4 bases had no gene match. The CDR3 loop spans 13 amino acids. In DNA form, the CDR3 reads TGCGCCAGCAGTATGAACAGGGGAGAGACCCAGTACTTC. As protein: CASSMNRGETQYF.

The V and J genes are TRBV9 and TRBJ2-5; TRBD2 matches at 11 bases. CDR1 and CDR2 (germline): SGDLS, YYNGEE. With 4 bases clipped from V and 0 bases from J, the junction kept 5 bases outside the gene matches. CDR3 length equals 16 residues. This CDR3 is CASSQGLAAYQETQYF. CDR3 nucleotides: TGTGCCAGCAGCCAGGGACTAGCGGCTTACCAAGAGACCCAGTACTTC.

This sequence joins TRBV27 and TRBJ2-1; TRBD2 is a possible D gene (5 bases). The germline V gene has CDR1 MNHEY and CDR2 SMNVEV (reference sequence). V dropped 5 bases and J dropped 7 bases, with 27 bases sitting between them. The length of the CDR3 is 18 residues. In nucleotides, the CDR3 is TGTGCCAGCAGTCCATTAGCGAGTGGACCCCGGGGTGTGAATGAGCAGTTCTTC. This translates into CASSPLASGPRGVNEQFF.

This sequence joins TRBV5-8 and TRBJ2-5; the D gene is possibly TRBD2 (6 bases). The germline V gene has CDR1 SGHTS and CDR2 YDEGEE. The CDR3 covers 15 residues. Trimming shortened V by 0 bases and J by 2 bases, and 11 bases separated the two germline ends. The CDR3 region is CASSLGLRGQETQYF. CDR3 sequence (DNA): TGTGCCAGCAGCTTGGGTCTACGGGGGCAAGAGACCCAGTACTTC. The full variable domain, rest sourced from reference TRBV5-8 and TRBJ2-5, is EAGVTQSPTHLIKTRGQQATLRCSPISGHTSVYWYQQALGLGLQFLLWYDEGEERNRGNFPPRFSGRQFPNYSSELNVNALELEDSALYLCASSLGLRGQETQYFGPGTRLLVL.

CDR3 in DNA: TGCGCCAGCAGTGAAAGAACTAGCGGACTGTACAATGAGCAGTTCTTC. As protein: CASSERTSGLYNEQFF. This chain joins TRBV10-1 and TRBJ2-1; 8 positions agree with TRBD2. Trimming at V came to 3 bases and at J to 4 bases, leaving 8 bases not matched to a gene. This CDR3 spans 16 amino acids. Germline loops: CDR1 WNHNN, CDR2 SYGVQD (reference sequence).

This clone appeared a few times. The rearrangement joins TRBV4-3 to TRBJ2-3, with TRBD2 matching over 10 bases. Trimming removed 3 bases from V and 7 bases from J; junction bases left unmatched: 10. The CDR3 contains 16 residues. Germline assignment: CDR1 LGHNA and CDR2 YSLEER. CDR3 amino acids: CASSQDSGGFDYTQYF. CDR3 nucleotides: TGCGCCAGCAGCCAGGATAGCGGGGGGTTCGATTATACGCAGTATTTT.

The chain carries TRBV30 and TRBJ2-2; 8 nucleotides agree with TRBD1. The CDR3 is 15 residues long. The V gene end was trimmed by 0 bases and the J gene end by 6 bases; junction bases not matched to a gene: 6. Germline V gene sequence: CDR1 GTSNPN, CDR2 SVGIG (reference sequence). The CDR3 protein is CAWSVPGQGAGELFF. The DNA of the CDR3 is TGTGCCTGGAGTGTACCCGGACAGGGCGCCGGGGAGCTGTTTTTT.